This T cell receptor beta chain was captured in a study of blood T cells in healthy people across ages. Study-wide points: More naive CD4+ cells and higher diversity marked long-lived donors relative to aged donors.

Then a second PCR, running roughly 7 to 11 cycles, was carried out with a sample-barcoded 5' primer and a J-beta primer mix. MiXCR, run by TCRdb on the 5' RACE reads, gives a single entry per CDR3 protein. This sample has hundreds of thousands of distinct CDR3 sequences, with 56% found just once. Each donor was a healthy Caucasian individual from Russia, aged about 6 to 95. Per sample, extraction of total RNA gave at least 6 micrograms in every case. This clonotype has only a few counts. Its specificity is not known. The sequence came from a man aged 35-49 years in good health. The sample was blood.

The CDR3 region is CASARERSTDTQYF. The CDR3 nucleotides are TGTGCTAGTGCGAGGGAGAGGAGCACAGATACGCAGTATTTT. The chain recombines TRBV12-5 with TRBJ2-3; tentative D call: TRBD2 (5 bases). The length of the CDR3 is 14 residues. Trimming removed 7 bases at V and 0 bases at J, with 11 bases between. Germline CDR1 and CDR2: LGHNT and FRNRAP.